Given below is one T cell receptor (beta chain) in context. The data were taken from a study of CD8 T cells in ankylosing spondylitis. V was trimmed by 3 bases and J by 2 bases, leaving 9 bases between them. This CDR3 has 13 residues. Looked up from germline, CDR1 is SQVTM and CDR2 is ANQGSEA. Each CDR3 protein gets one entry after TCRdb re-called the 5' RACE reads with MiXCR. The sample yields more than 150,000 distinct CDR3 sequences, around a sixth seen once. V gene TRBV29-1 combines with J gene TRBJ2-3; D not certain. Material for sequencing was blood, either unsorted or a sorted T cell fraction (not recorded which). This TCR came from a male donor under 35 with ankylosing spondylitis or in good health (not recorded which). The CDR3 protein is CSVEVAVTDTQYF. CDR3 DNA sequence: TGCAGCGTTGAGGTTGCAGTCACAGATACGCAGTATTTT.